The clone carrying this T cell receptor beta chain was found a few times. The CDR3 is 18 residues long. Germline CDR1 is SGHDN and CDR2 is FVKESK. With V trimmed by 1 base and J by 0 bases, 5 bases remained unmatched. This sample is drawn from a study of blood T cells in healthy people across ages. The authors ran a second PCR of 7 to 11 cycles using a sample-barcoded 5' primer and a J-beta primer mix. TCRdb called the 5' RACE reads again in MiXCR, with one record for every CDR3 protein. The sample has about 560,000 distinct CDR3 sequences, around a quarter seen once. This same sample was also part of a study on T cells of mothers and their children.

The chain combines TRBV14 with TRBJ2-1; 11 bases are shared with TRBD2. Sequenced sample: blood. The clonotype comes from a boy aged 2 to 10 in good health. Here the CDR3 reads CASSQGLAGLSSYNEQFF. Here the CDR3 DNA reads TGTGCCAGCAGCCAAGGACTAGCGGGGCTAAGCTCCTACAATGAGCAGTTCTTC.